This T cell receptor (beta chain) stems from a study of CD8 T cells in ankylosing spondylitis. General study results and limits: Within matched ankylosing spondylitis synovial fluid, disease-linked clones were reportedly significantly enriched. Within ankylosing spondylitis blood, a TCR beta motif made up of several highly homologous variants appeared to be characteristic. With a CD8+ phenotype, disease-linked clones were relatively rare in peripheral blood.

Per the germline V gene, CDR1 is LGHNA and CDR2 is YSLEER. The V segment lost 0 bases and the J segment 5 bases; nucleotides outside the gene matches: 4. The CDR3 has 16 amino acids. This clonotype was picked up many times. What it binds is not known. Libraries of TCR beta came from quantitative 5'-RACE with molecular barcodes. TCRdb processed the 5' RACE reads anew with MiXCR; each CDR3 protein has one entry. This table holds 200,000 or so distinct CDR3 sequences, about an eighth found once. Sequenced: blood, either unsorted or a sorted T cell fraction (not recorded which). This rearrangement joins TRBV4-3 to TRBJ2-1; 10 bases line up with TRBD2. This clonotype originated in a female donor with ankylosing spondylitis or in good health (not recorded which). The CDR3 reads CASSQDLAGGNNEQFF. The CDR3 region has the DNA TGCGCCAGCAGCCAAGACTTAGCGGGAGGTAACAATGAGCAGTTCTTC.